This T cell receptor beta chain was found in a study of T cells after yellow fever vaccination. TCRdb reprocessed the 5' RACE reads with MiXCR, giving one entry per CDR3 protein. The table includes a few hundred thousand distinct CDR3 sequences, 7.5% to 9% detected once. The germline V and J ends were trimmed by 3 bases and 2 bases, with 7 bases remaining between them. CDR3 size: 13 residues. The germline gives CDR1 KGHSH, CDR2 LQKENI. This clonotype has only a few counts. The V gene is TRBV18, the J gene TRBJ2-5; no clear D. The receptor was isolated from a man aged 18 to 30 who received the YFV17D yellow fever vaccine. The sample in question was CD4+ T cells sorted from PBMCs, obtained 5 days after the yellow fever booster vaccination. As DNA, the CDR3 is TGTGCCAGCTCACCGCAGAATCAAGAGACCCAGTACTTC. This translates into CASSPQNQETQYF.